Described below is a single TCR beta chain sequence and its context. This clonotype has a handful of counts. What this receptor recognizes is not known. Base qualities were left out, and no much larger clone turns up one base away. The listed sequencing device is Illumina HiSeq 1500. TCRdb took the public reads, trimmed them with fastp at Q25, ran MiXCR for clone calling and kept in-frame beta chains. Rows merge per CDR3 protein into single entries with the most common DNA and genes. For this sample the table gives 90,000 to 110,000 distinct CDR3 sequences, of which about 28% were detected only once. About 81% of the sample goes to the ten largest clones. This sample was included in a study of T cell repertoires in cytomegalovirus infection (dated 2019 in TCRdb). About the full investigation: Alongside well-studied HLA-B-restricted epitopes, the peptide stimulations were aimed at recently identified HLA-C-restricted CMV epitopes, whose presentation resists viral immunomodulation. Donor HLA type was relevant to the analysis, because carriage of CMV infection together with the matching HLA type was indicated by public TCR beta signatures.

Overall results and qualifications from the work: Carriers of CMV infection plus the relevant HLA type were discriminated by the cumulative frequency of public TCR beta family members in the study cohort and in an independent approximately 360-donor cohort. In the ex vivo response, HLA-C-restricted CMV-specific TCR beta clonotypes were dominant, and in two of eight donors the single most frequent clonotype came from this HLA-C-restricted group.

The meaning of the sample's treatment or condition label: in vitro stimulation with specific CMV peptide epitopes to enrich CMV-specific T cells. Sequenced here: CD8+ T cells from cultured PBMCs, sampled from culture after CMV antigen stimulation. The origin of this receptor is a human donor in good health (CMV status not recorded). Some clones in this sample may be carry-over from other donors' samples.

CDR3 protein: CASSSLQGAPNEKLFF. At the DNA level, the sequence is TGTGCCAGCAGCTCGTTACAGGGGGCTCCTAATGAAAAACTGTTTTTT. This sequence uses TRBV7-9 and TRBJ1-4; 9 bases in the middle match TRBD1. The germline V end is reduced by 4 bases and the J end by 3 bases; junction bases left unmatched: 6. Reading the germline V gene (reference sequence) gives CDR1 SEHNR and CDR2 FQNEAQ. Reading from cysteine to phenylalanine, the CDR3 counts 16 amino acids. The only DNA kept is the CDR3, 48 bases in frame from the first base.